The table lists the clone carrying this T cell receptor (beta chain) with a few counts. Antigen specificity is unknown. The data derive from a study of PD-L1 blockade in urothelial cancer. Study-level background: Median T cell yield from blood was roughly 140,000.

Sequencing used immunoSEQ multiplex PCR; TCRdb keeps in-frame clones, though not all of them. The sample holds 68,000 or so clones, roughly 81% seen once. The time point is: pretreatment peripheral blood. Study results and caveats: Pretreatment TCR clonality in blood under the median foretold superior survival.

This clonotype was obtained from a man between 65 and 85 years old with urothelial cancer. The sequenced sample was PBMCs, obtained around atezolizumab (anti-PD-L1) treatment.

CDR3 sequence (DNA): TGCGCCAGCAGCTTACAGGGGGGCGGCACAGATACGCAGTATTTT. Protein sequence: CASSLQGGGTDTQYF. The chain couples TRBV5-1 to TRBJ2-3; 8 bases match TRBD1. Germline V gene data show CDR1 as SGHRS and CDR2 as YFSETQ. The CDR3 runs to 15 residues. The trim removed 2 bases at V and 1 base at J, leaving 3 bases unmatched.